The 27 T cell receptor beta chains in this list originate from one sample, sequenced in a study of T cell repertoires in cytomegalovirus infection. TCRdb independently ran MiXCR on the reads; one entry per CDR3 protein. The sample comprises roughly 180,000 distinct CDR3 sequences, about 30% of which are singletons, and 30% to 35% rests with the top ten. The sequenced sample consisted of PBMCs. The source of these receptors is a human donor in good health (CMV status not recorded). Some clones in this sample may be carry-over from other donors' samples.

CDR3 residues: CSALEGMGNGYGYTF. Written as DNA, the CDR3 is TGCAGTGCCCTTGAGGGGATGGGGAACGGCTATGGCTACACCTTC. The rearrangement joins TRBV20-1 to TRBJ1-2; D perhaps matches TRBD1 (5 bases). Germline CDR1 is DFQATT and CDR2 is SNEGSKA (reference sequence). The germline V and J ends were trimmed by 6 bases and 4 bases, with 21 bases remaining between them. The CDR3 is 15 residues long.

The table lists this clonotype with a few counts. The chain is built from TRBV11-1 and TRBJ1-6; D is unclear. Trimming removed 5 bases at V and 9 bases at J, with 14 bases between. Germline CDR1 reads SGHAT; CDR2 reads FQDESV (reference sequence). The CDR3 length is 14 residues. CDR3 protein: CASSEEASSSPLHF. DNA of the CDR3: TGTGCCAGCAGCGAAGAAGCCTCCAGTTCACCCCTCCACTTT.

This clonotype was seen once. Here the CDR3 DNA reads TGTGCCAGCAGTTACCCACAATCGACTTTCCGGACTGAAGCTTTCTTT. It specifies CASSYPQSTFRTEAFF. The chain recombines TRBV6-2 or TRBV6-3 with TRBJ1-1; D gene ambiguous. Germline values: CDR1 MNHEY, CDR2 SVGEGT. V lost 2 bases and J lost 5, with 18 bases in between. The CDR3 sequence is 16 residues long.

This clonotype has just a few counts. The rearrangement joins TRBV12-3 or TRBV12-4 to TRBJ1-1; D gene ambiguous. The CDR3 sequence is 15 residues long. The V and J ends lost 1 base and 1 base respectively, with 10 bases between them. CDR3 sequence reads: CASSLVAARNTEAFF. The CDR3 DNA is TGTGCCAGCAGTTTAGTAGCGGCGAGGAACACTGAAGCTTTCTTT.

V usage is TRBV10-3 and J usage is TRBJ1-1; D gene unclear. From germline, CDR1 is ENHRY and CDR2 SYGVKD. Trimming removed 5 bases from V and 3 bases from J, with 13 bases in between. The CDR3 is 14 amino acids. The CDR3 nucleotides are TGTGCCATCAGTTACGGGAGTCTGGACACTGAAGCTTTCTTT. Translated: CAISYGSLDTEAFF.

This clonotype occurred many times. The genes are TRBV7-8 and TRBJ1-6; the match to TRBD1 covers 10 bases. The J segment lost 8 bases and the V segment lost 1 base, leaving 8 bases of the junction unmatched. Germline values: CDR1 SGHVS, CDR2 FQNEAQ. The CDR3 length is 17 residues. CDR3 bases: TGTGCCAGCAGCTTAGTCTTGGGGGGACAGGGGTATTCACCCCTCCACTTT. Translating it yields CASSLVLGGQGYSPLHF. The whole variable domain, remainder taken from reference TRBV7-8 and TRBJ1-6, is GAGVSQSPRYKVAKRGQDVALRCDPISGHVSLFWYQQALGQGPEFLTYFQNEAQLDKSGLPSDRFFAERPEGSVSTLKIQRTQQEDSAVYLCASSLVLGGQGYSPLHFGNGTRLTVT.

This clonotype was recorded a few times. The chain has TRBV5-6 and TRBJ2-3, with 10 nucleotides matching TRBD2. The CDR3 sequence is 18 residues long. Losses at the gene ends were 0 bases for V and 0 bases for J; bases not matched to a gene: 7. CDR1 and CDR2 (germline): SGHDT, YYEEEE. The CDR3, as DNA: TGTGCCAGCAGCTTGGGAGCGGGGGGGTTAGGGAGCACAGATACGCAGTATTTT. As protein: CASSLGAGGLGSTDTQYF.

In regard to this clonotype: This could be a read error, since a much larger clone is one nucleotide away. V gene TRBV7-2 combines with J gene TRBJ2-1; no reliable D call. This CDR3 has 13 amino acids. From germline, CDR1 is SGHTA and CDR2 FQGNSA. The CDR3 spells CASSPPRGNELFF. As DNA, the CDR3 is TGTGCCAGCAGCCCCCCCCGTGGGAATGAGCTGTTCTTC.

In its sample, this clonotype was seen many times. The CDR3: CASSLGNRLHSGANVLTF. Written as DNA, the CDR3 is TGTGCCAGCAGCTTGGGCAACAGGTTACACTCTGGGGCCAACGTCCTGACTTTC. This sequence joins TRBV7-9 and TRBJ2-6; possible D gene TRBD1, 5 bases. V dropped 3 bases and J dropped 0 bases, with 15 bases sitting between them. The CDR3 covers 18 residues. The V gene's germline CDR1 is SEHNR and CDR2 FQNEAQ (reference sequence).

This clonotype was picked up a small number of times. V and J are TRBV6-1 and TRBJ2-5; D tentatively reads TRBD1 or TRBD2 (5 bases each). Trimming took 3 bases from V and 2 from J, leaving 13 bases between them. The CDR3 loop spans 15 amino acids. The germline V gene encodes CDR1 MNHNS and CDR2 SASEGT. CDR3 nucleotide sequence: TGTGCCAGCAGTGATGGGACCGATTTTCAAGAGACCCAGTACTTC. It translates to CASSDGTDFQETQYF.

The rearrangement links TRBV2 to TRBJ2-1; D ambiguous. The CDR3 sequence is 12 residues long. Germline loops: CDR1 SNHLY, CDR2 FYNNEI. Trimming took off 4 bases at V and 6 bases at J, with 7 bases between the two ends. CDR3 sequence reads: CASSANSNEQFF. The CDR3 DNA sequence: TGTGCCAGCAGTGCAAATAGCAATGAGCAGTTCTTC.

There are a few counts of this clonotype. The chain is built from TRBV19 and TRBJ2-1; D is undetermined. The CDR3 is made up of 15 amino acids. V was pared by 2 bases and J by 5 bases, with 13 bases between. From germline, CDR1 is LNHDA and CDR2 SQIVND (reference sequence). CDR3 sequence: CASSIQIHRNNEQFF. In DNA form, the CDR3 reads TGTGCCAGTAGTATACAGATCCACCGTAACAATGAGCAGTTCTTC.

This clonotype was counted between two and nine times. The chain links TRBV7-9 to TRBJ2-1; either TRBD1 or TRBD2 may supply D (5 bases each). Germline V gives CDR1 SEHNR, CDR2 FQNEAQ (reference sequence). The ends were cut back, 5 bases at V and 3 bases at J, with 14 bases in the middle. This CDR3 is 15 amino acids long. CDR3 nucleotide sequence: TGTGCCAGCAGCCTGGGGGACCTAAACTACAATGAGCAGTTCTTC. This codes for CASSLGDLNYNEQFF.

This clonotype showed up many times. The CDR3 loop reads CASSLLAGGSYNEQFF. Here the CDR3 DNA reads TGTGCCAGCAGCTTACTAGCGGGGGGCTCCTACAATGAGCAGTTCTTC. The rearrangement links TRBV7-6 to TRBJ2-1; TRBD2 agrees at 11 bases. With V trimmed by 2 bases and J by 0 bases, 0 bases remained unmatched. Germline V lookup: CDR1 SGHVS, CDR2 FNYEAQ. CDR3 size: 16 residues.

This clonotype was seen once. The chain carries TRBV6-6 and TRBJ1-1; D call uncertain. The germline CDR1 and CDR2 sequences are MNHNY and SVGAGI (reference sequence). The V end was cut by 7 bases, the J end by 5 bases, with 8 bases between. The CDR3 is made up of 11 amino acids. This CDR3 is CASTGGTEAFF. CDR3 sequence (DNA): TGTGCCAGCACCGGTGGAACTGAAGCTTTCTTT.

CDR3 sequence (DNA): TGTGCCAGCAGTGCCCAAGGGAGTCAGCCCCAGCATTTT. As protein: CASSAQGSQPQHF. The rearrangement links TRBV2 to TRBJ1-5; D is unresolved. Trimming took off 4 bases at V and 6 bases at J, with 10 bases between the two ends. Germline CDR1 and CDR2: SNHLY and FYNNEI. The CDR3 covers 13 residues.

At least ten counts were recorded for this clonotype. The rearrangement links TRBV2 to TRBJ2-5; D remains unclear. Germline V gene lookup returns CDR1 SNHLY and CDR2 FYNNEI. The V gene lost 1 base and the J gene lost 5 bases, with 5 bases spanning the gap. This CDR3 is 12 amino acids long. DNA for the CDR3: TGTGCCAGCAGTGAAGGGCGGGAGACCCAGTACTTC. Translating it yields CASSEGRETQYF.

The V and J genes are TRBV2 and TRBJ2-1; unclear D gene. The germline V and J ends were trimmed by 4 bases and 6 bases, with 10 bases remaining between them. The germline V gene has CDR1 SNHLY and CDR2 FYNNEI. This CDR3 is 13 amino acids long. CDR3 residues: CASSGDPGNEQFF. The CDR3 DNA sequence: TGTGCCAGCAGTGGAGACCCAGGCAATGAGCAGTTCTTC. Supplemented by reference TRBV2 and TRBJ2-1, the full variable domain reads EPEVTQTPSHQVTQMGQEVILRCVPISNHLYFYWYRQILGQKVEFLVSFYNNEISEKSEIFDDQFSVERPDGSNFTLKIRSTKLEDSAMYFCASSGDPGNEQFFGPGTRLTVL.

The chain carries TRBV13 and TRBJ1-6; TRBD1 is a possible D gene (5 bases). This CDR3 is built from 15 residues. Germline V CDR1 and CDR2: PRHDT, FYEKMQ (reference sequence). Trimming removed 3 bases at V and 5 bases at J, with 11 bases between. DNA for the CDR3: TGTGCCAGCAGCTTTAAGACAGAGAATAATTCACCCCTCCACTTT. Protein: CASSFKTENNSPLHF.

This clonotype was seen only a few times. V gene TRBV5-5 combines with J gene TRBJ1-2; D gene uncertain. This CDR3 has 13 amino acids. Germline V CDR1 and CDR2: SGHKS, YYEKEE (reference sequence). V was clipped by 2 bases and J by 2 bases, with 7 bases between them. The CDR3 DNA sequence: TGTGCCAGCAGCTTCGATCTGAACTATGGCTACACCTTC. It codes for CASSFDLNYGYTF.

There are a few counts of this clonotype. The chain links TRBV5-5 to TRBJ1-5; D perhaps matches TRBD1 (5 bases). Trimming left V 4 bases short and J 9 bases short, with 14 bases between. This CDR3 has 13 residues. Germline loops: CDR1 SGHKS, CDR2 YYEKEE (reference sequence). The CDR3: CASSDEPGRPQHF. CDR3 DNA: TGTGCCAGCAGCGACGAGCCAGGGCGGCCCCAGCATTTT.

This clonotype was seen many times. The genes are TRBV7-2 and TRBJ2-3; D could derive from TRBD1 or TRBD2 (5 bases each). CDR3 length equals 15 residues. V was pared by 3 bases and J by 5 bases, with 15 bases between. In germline, CDR1 is SGHTA, CDR2 FQGNSA. CDR3 residues: CASSFGAAAGDTQYF. CDR3 DNA: TGTGCCAGCAGCTTTGGGGCGGCGGCGGGAGATACGCAGTATTTT.

This clonotype was seen a few times. The V and J genes are TRBV12-3 or TRBV12-4 and TRBJ1-1, with a possible D match to TRBD1 (5 bases). CDR3 length equals 16 residues. Trimming stripped 3 bases from V and 5 bases from J, with 19 bases between. The DNA for the CDR3 is TGTGCCAGCAGTTTTAGAGGGGCCGGGGGGGGAACTGAAGCTTTCTTT. Its translation: CASSFRGAGGGTEAFF.

This chain links TRBV12-5 with TRBJ1-1; no firm D call. The V gene's germline CDR1 is LGHNT and CDR2 FRNRAP. This CDR3 has 14 residues. V was clipped by 1 base and J by 0 bases, with 6 bases between them. The CDR3 sequence is CASGLGRMNTEAFF. For the CDR3, the DNA is TGTGCTAGTGGTTTGGGCCGGATGAACACTGAAGCTTTCTTT.

The chain is built from TRBV19 and TRBJ1-1; maybe TRBD1 (6 bases). The germline V gene has CDR1 LNHDA and CDR2 SQIVND (reference sequence). Trimming removed 4 bases from V and 4 bases from J, with 13 bases in between. The CDR3 runs to 14 residues. CDR3 nucleotides: TGTGCCAGTAGTACCTACAGGGAGGGCACTGAAGCTTTCTTT. Its translation: CASSTYREGTEAFF.

The CDR3 reads CASSLPWRSTDTQYF. Written as DNA, the CDR3 is TGTGCCAGCAGCTTACCCTGGCGGAGCACAGATACGCAGTATTTT. The chain couples TRBV11-1 to TRBJ2-3; D uncertain. The CDR3 loop spans 15 amino acids. The V gene's germline CDR1 is SGHAT and CDR2 FQDESV (reference sequence). Trimming left V 2 bases short and J 0 bases short, with 9 bases between. Filled out from reference TRBV11-1 and TRBJ2-3, the complete variable domain reads EAEVAQSPRYKITEKSQAVAFWCDPISGHATLYWYRQILGQGPELLVQFQDESVVDDSQLPKDRFSAERLKGVDSTLKIQPAELGDSAMYLCASSLPWRSTDTQYFGPGTRLTVL.

The CDR3 sequence: CASSTRDNSYNEQFF. The CDR3 nucleotides are TGTGCCAGCTCAACCCGGGACAACTCCTACAATGAGCAGTTCTTC. The rearrangement joins TRBV19 to TRBJ2-1; tentative D call: TRBD1 (6 bases). The germline V gene encodes CDR1 LNHDA and CDR2 SQIVND (reference sequence). The CDR3 is 15 residues long. Trimming removed 9 bases at V and 0 bases at J, with 15 bases between.